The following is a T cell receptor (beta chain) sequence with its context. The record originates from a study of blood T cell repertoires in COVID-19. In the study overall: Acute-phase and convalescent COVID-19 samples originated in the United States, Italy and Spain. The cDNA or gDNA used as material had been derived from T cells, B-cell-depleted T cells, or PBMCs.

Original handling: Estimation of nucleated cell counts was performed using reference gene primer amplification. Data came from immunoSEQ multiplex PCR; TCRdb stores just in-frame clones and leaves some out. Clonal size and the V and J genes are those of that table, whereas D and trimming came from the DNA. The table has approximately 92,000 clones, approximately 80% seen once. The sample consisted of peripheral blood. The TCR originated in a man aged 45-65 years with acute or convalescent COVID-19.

The CDR3 nucleotides read TGTGCCAGCAGCCCCGGAGGCGCTGGCAGCTCTGGAAACACCATATATTTT. Encoded protein: CASSPGGAGSSGNTIYF. The V call is TRBV9, the J call TRBJ1-3, with D uncertain. The CDR3 has 17 residues. Germline loops: CDR1 SGDLS, CDR2 YYNGEE. V was pared by 4 bases and J by 0 bases, with 17 bases between.